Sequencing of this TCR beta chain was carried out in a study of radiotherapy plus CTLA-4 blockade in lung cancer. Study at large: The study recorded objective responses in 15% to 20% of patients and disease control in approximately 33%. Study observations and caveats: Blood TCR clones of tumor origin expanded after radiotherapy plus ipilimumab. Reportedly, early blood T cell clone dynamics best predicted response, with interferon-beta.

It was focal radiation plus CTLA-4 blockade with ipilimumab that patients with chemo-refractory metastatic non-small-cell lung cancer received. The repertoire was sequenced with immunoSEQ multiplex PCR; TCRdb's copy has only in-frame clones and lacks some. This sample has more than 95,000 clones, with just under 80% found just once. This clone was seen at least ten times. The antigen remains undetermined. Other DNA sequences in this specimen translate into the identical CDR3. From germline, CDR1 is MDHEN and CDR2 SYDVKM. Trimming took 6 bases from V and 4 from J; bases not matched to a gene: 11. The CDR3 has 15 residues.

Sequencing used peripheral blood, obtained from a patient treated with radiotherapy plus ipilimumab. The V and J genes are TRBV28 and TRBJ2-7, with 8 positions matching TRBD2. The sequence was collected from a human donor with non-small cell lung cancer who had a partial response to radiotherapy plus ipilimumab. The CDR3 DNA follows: TGTGCCAGCAGCCTCGGGGGGGCCAGGGGTTACGAGCAGTACGTC. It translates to CASSLGGARGYEQYV.